These 20 T cell receptor beta chains came from one sample sequenced in a study of T cell changes during pregnancy in multiple sclerosis. Repertoires were generated with immunoSEQ multiplex PCR, while TCRdb's copy carries only in-frame clones and drops some. The data show about 79,000 clones, with over 85% seen just once and around 0.75% held by the top ten. This material consisted of peripheral blood, taken in the second trimester of pregnancy. The receptors originated from a female donor in good health, enrolled as a control in a pregnancy study.

The chain carries TRBV13 and TRBJ2-7; tentative D call: TRBD1 (6 bases). This CDR3 contains 13 residues. The V end was cut by 5 bases, the J end by 3 bases, with 11 bases between. CDR1 PRHDT and CDR2 FYEKMQ come from the germline V gene (reference sequence). DNA of the CDR3: TGTGCCAGCAGCAACCGACAGGACTACGAGCAGTACTTC. Protein: CASSNRQDYEQYF.

The rearrangement joins TRBV19 to TRBJ1-5; 8 bases map to TRBD1. The CDR3 loop spans 15 amino acids. V gave up 5 bases and J gave up 5 bases; unmatched junction bases: 8. The germline V gene has CDR1 LNHDA and CDR2 SQIVND (reference sequence). DNA for the CDR3: TGTGCCAGTAGTCCCAGGACAGGGAGGGATCAGCCCCAGCATTTT. It encodes CASSPRTGRDQPQHF.

V and J are TRBV29-1 and TRBJ2-1; 9 nucleotides match TRBD1. From germline, CDR1 is SQVTM and CDR2 ANQGSEA. This CDR3 has 14 residues. V shed 4 bases and J 4 bases; nucleotides not matched to a gene: 5. This CDR3 reads CSVGETGGYNEQFF. The CDR3 DNA reads TGCAGCGTTGGAGAGACAGGGGGGTACAATGAGCAGTTCTTC.

The rearrangement joins TRBV4-2 to TRBJ2-3; 11 positions match TRBD2. Trimming took 0 bases from V and 5 from J; bases not matched to a gene: 4. Germline V gives CDR1 LGHNA, CDR2 YNFKEQ. The CDR3 has 16 residues. The CDR3 spells CASSQDTSGGIDTQYF. In nucleotides, the CDR3 is TGTGCCAGCAGCCAAGATACTAGCGGGGGAATAGATACGCAGTATTTT.

The gene calls are TRBV13 and TRBJ2-2; maybe TRBD2 (6 bases). Germline lookup yields CDR1 PRHDT and CDR2 FYEKMQ (reference sequence). The ends were cut back, 5 bases at V and 5 bases at J, with 12 bases in the middle. The CDR3 sequence is 14 residues long. CDR3 sequence reads: CASSAGGSTGELFF. Here the CDR3 DNA reads TGTGCCAGCAGCGCCGGGGGAAGTACCGGGGAGCTGTTTTTT.

The chain is built from TRBV6-1 and TRBJ1-5, with TRBD1 matching 9 bases. This CDR3 contains 13 residues. Germline loops: CDR1 MNHNS, CDR2 SASEGT. V trimming: 6 bases; J trimming: 6 bases; junction bases outside the gene matches: 3. The CDR3 region has the DNA TGTGCCAGCAGCGGGACAGGGAGTCAGCCCCAGCATTTT. Protein: CASSGTGSQPQHF.

The CDR3: CAWSLGGRETQYF. The CDR3 DNA reads TGTGCCTGGAGTCTCGGGGGGAGAGAGACCCAGTACTTC. The chain has TRBV30 and TRBJ2-5; TRBD2 matches at 7 bases. Germline values: CDR1 GTSNPN, CDR2 SVGIG (reference sequence). The CDR3 is made up of 13 amino acids. V shed 2 bases and J 4 bases; nucleotides not matched to a gene: 4.

This chain uses TRBV25-1 with TRBJ1-1; 11 positions match TRBD1. Looked up from germline, CDR1 is MGHDK and CDR2 is SYGVNS. The CDR3 is 15 residues long. Trimming removed 7 bases from V and 4 bases from J; junction bases left unmatched: 8. CDR3 in DNA: TGTGCCAGCAACGAGGACAGGGGGCGAATCACTGAAGCTTTCTTT. Its translation: CASNEDRGRITEAFF.

V and J are TRBV13 and TRBJ1-1, with D possibly being TRBD1 (5 bases). The CDR3 has 13 amino acids. In germline, CDR1 is PRHDT, CDR2 FYEKMQ (reference sequence). The germline V and J ends were trimmed by 5 bases and 8 bases, with 15 bases remaining between them. The CDR3 loop reads CASSSPGFLEAFF. The CDR3 region has the DNA TGTGCCAGCAGCAGCCCAGGGTTCTTAGAAGCTTTCTTT.

In this sample, this clone turned up once. The chain has TRBV2 and TRBJ1-2, with D possibly TRBD1 on 6 matching bases. Trimming took 8 bases from V and 4 from J, leaving 17 bases between them. Germline CDR1 and CDR2: SNHLY and FYNNEI. The CDR3 loop spans 14 amino acids. The CDR3 DNA follows: TGTGCCAGCCGTTTGGGGGCTGTTTCCTATGGCTACACCTTC. It codes for CASRLGAVSYGYTF. Looking up the rest from reference TRBV2 and TRBJ1-2 gives the full variable domain: EPEVTQTPSHQVTQMGQEVILRCVPISNHLYFYWYRQILGQKVEFLVSFYNNEISEKSEIFDDQFSVERPDGSNFTLKIRSTKLEDSAMYFCASRLGAVSYGYTFGSGTRLTVV.

This rearrangement joins TRBV12-5 to TRBJ1-2; 7 bases map to TRBD1. Germline trimming cut 2 bases from V and 5 bases from J; bases unmatched to any gene: 11. This CDR3 contains 16 residues. Germline CDR1 and CDR2: LGHNT and FRNRAP. CDR3 sequence: CASGLLPRDSNYGYTF. CDR3 nucleotide sequence: TGTGCTAGTGGTTTGCTTCCCCGGGACAGCAATTATGGCTACACCTTC.

The CDR3 nucleotides are TGTGCCAGCAGCCCGAGGAGTACTAGCGGACATAATGAGCAGTTCTTC. It encodes CASSPRSTSGHNEQFF. The chain employs TRBV7-8 and TRBJ2-1; TRBD2 agrees at 8 bases. The trim removed 5 bases at V and 7 bases at J, leaving 13 bases unmatched. The CDR3 extends over 16 amino acids. Germline CDR1 reads SGHVS; CDR2 reads FQNEAQ. The complete variable domain, with remaining parts taken from reference TRBV7-8 and TRBJ2-1, reads GAGVSQSPRYKVAKRGQDVALRCDPISGHVSLFWYQQALGQGPEFLTYFQNEAQLDKSGLPSDRFFAERPEGSVSTLKIQRTQQEDSAVYLCASSPRSTSGHNEQFFGPGTRLTVL.

The CDR3 DNA reads as TGCGCCAGCAGCCAGGCCGGGACTGCCGAATCGGCTTTCTTT. Protein: CASSQAGTAESAFF. J is TRBJ1-1 and V is TRBV4-3; D is possibly TRBD1 (5 bases). This CDR3 has 14 residues. V was cut by 3 bases and J by 11 bases, with 19 bases left in between. Germline lookup yields CDR1 LGHNA and CDR2 YSLEER.

This clone was recorded only once. The chain links TRBV20-1 to TRBJ1-3; D call uncertain. Germline V lookup: CDR1 DFQATT, CDR2 SNEGSKA (reference sequence). V dropped 6 bases and J dropped 3 bases, with 6 bases sitting between them. The CDR3 covers 11 residues. Here the CDR3 DNA reads TGCAGTGCGTACGGTGGAAACACCATATATTTT. Translating it yields CSAYGGNTIYF.

The chain is built from TRBV29-1 and TRBJ1-2, with D possibly being TRBD1 (5 bases). CDR1 and CDR2 (germline): SQVTM, ANQGSEA. CDR3 size: 12 residues. With 4 bases removed from V and 7 bases from J, the gap between germline ends came to 13 bases. CDR3 in amino acids: CSVVRGDGGYTF. The CDR3 DNA is TGCAGCGTTGTACGGGGGGACGGTGGCTACACCTTC.

This chain links TRBV7-9 with TRBJ2-3; 9 bases line up with TRBD2. The V gene's germline CDR1 is SEHNR and CDR2 FQNEAQ (reference sequence). The CDR3 is 18 amino acids. Trimming cost V 2 bases and J 1 base; bases outside gene matches: 10. This CDR3 is CASSLRRGGSGGTDTQYF. The DNA for the CDR3 is TGTGCCAGCAGCTTAAGGCGGGGGGGGAGTGGTGGCACAGATACGCAGTATTTT.

V gene TRBV11-2 combines with J gene TRBJ1-3; no clear D. The CDR3 sequence is 13 residues long. Germline CDR1 is SGHAT and CDR2 is FQNNGV. V lost 11 bases and J lost 2, with 13 bases in between. The CDR3 is CAGRPSAGNTIYF. CDR3 in DNA: TGTGCCGGGAGGCCCTCGGCTGGAAACACCATATATTTT.

This clone was seen a few times. The CDR3 sequence: CASSLAGGGSPLHF. CDR3 in DNA: TGTGCCAGCAGCTTAGCGGGGGGTGGTTCACCCCTCCACTTT. This chain joins TRBV7-9 and TRBJ1-6; perhaps TRBD1 as D (5 bases). The CDR3 runs 14 residues. Trimming cost V 0 bases and J 9 bases, with 9 bases left between them. Looked up from germline, CDR1 is SEHNR and CDR2 is FQNEAQ (reference sequence).

V gene TRBV11-3 combines with J gene TRBJ2-3, with 15 bases aligning to TRBD2. The CDR3 loop spans 16 amino acids. CDR1 is SGHNT and CDR2 is YENEEA in the germline V gene. Losses at the gene ends were 5 bases for V and 5 bases for J; bases not matched to a gene: 5. The CDR3 sequence: CASSPGTSGGRDTQYF. The CDR3, as DNA: TGTGCCAGCAGCCCCGGGACTAGCGGGGGGCGAGATACGCAGTATTTT. The full variable domain, in which reference TRBV11-3 and TRBJ2-3 provide the parts outside the CDR3, is EAGVVQSPRYKIIEKKQPVAFWCNPISGHNTLYWYLQNLGQGPELLIRYENEEAVDDSQLPKDRFSAERLKGVDSTLKIQPAELGDSAVYLCASSPGTSGGRDTQYFGPGTRLTVL.

The chain combines TRBV10-3 with TRBJ2-5; maybe TRBD1 (6 bases). The CDR3 sequence is 12 residues long. V was pared by 6 bases and J by 4 bases, with 9 bases between. Germline values: CDR1 ENHRY, CDR2 SYGVKD. The CDR3 protein is CAISQQGETQYF. The CDR3 coding sequence is TGTGCCATCAGCCAACAGGGAGAGACCCAGTACTTC.